The 5 T cell receptor beta chains below all came from one sample that was sequenced in a study of blood T cells in healthy people across ages. The authors ran a second PCR of roughly 6 to 12 cycles using a sample-barcoded 5' primer and a J-beta primer mix. TCRdb itself ran the 5' RACE reads through MiXCR, one entry per CDR3 protein. The repertoire holds more than 450,000 distinct CDR3 sequences, roughly a quarter seen once, with over 3.5% in the top ten. The sample also formed part of further work on T cells of mothers and their children.

Material for sequencing was blood. These receptors all come from a boy aged 2 to 10 in good health.

Many counts were recorded for this clonotype. J is TRBJ2-2 and V is TRBV11-2; no reliable D call. The CDR3 is made up of 14 amino acids. In germline, CDR1 is SGHAT, CDR2 FQNNGV. Trimming removed 2 bases from V and 4 bases from J, with 8 bases in between. In DNA form, the CDR3 reads TGTGCCAGCAGCTTATTGGGTTCCACCGGGGAGCTGTTTTTT. Protein product: CASSLLGSTGELFF.

The rearrangement links TRBV12-3 or TRBV12-4 to TRBJ2-7; the D gene could be TRBD1 or TRBD2 (5 bases each). V lost 2 bases and J 6 bases, leaving 14 bases between the germline ends. The CDR3 runs to 14 residues. The DNA of the CDR3 is TGTGCCAGCAGTTTACCCGGGACCCCGGGCGAGCAGTACTTC. Residues: CASSLPGTPGEQYF.

The gene calls are TRBV12-3 or TRBV12-4 and TRBJ1-2, with D possibly being TRBD1 (5 bases). CDR3 size: 15 residues. V lost 3 bases and J lost 8, with 19 bases in between. The CDR3 nucleotides are TGTGCCAGCAGTTTTTTAAAACCTTCCCAGGGAGGCTACACCTTC. This sequence encodes CASSFLKPSQGGYTF.

The chain couples TRBV4-3 to TRBJ2-5; D is unclear. The J call is doubtful: the DNA matches TRBJ2-1 better. In germline, CDR1 is LGHNA, CDR2 YSLEER. The CDR3 length is 13 residues. CDR3 region: CASSQVLTNEQFF. The CDR3 region has the DNA TGCGCCAGCAGCCAAGTTTTAACCAATGAGCAGTTCTTC.

The CDR3 loop reads CAISDPRTSGNYNEQFF. As DNA, the CDR3 is TGTGCCATCAGTGATCCGAGGACTAGCGGAAACTACAATGAGCAGTTCTTC. This chain joins TRBV10-3 and TRBJ2-1; 10 nucleotides agree with TRBD2. Trimming took 3 bases from V and 3 from J; bases not matched to a gene: 8. This CDR3 spans 17 amino acids. Germline assignment: CDR1 ENHRY and CDR2 SYGVKD.